This T cell receptor beta chain was sequenced during a study of T-cell reconstitution after alpha-beta-depleted transplantation in children listed by TCRdb under 2016. About the study as a whole: The study quantitatively tracked T-cell immune reconstitution after TCRalphabeta/CD19-depleted allogeneic hematopoietic cell transplantation in children using TCR repertoire profiling.

The CDR3 runs 15 residues from the cysteine to the phenylalanine. Kept here is only the CDR3 DNA, which spans 45 bases and is read in frame from base 1. CDR1 and CDR2 are read off the germline V gene (reference sequence) as LGHDT and YNNKEL. Unmatched junction bases come to 7, with V trimmed by 4 bases and J by 6 bases. As regards this clonotype: The target of this receptor is not known. Base quality data are lacking; no much larger clone is found one base away.

The library was generated by PCR. The data were produced on an Illumina HiSeq 2500. To normalize quantification of the TCRbeta repertoire, the TCR libraries were built with molecular barcoding that relied on unique molecular identifiers. The public reads were run again by TCRdb, first through fastp at Q25 and then through MiXCR, and only productive beta chains were kept. Each entry is one CDR3 protein sequence, shown with its most common DNA and genes. The sample records 440,000 or so distinct CDR3 sequences, about 45% of which are singletons. The ten largest clonotypes hold 27% of the sample. The sample's treatment or condition label, decoded: allogeneic hematopoietic cell transplantation with graft depleted of TCRalphabeta T cells and CD19 B cells. TCRalphabeta/CD19-depleted allogeneic hematopoietic cell grafts were given to the transplant recipients, all of whom were children. Here is what the overall study found, with its caveats: Over subsequent months, a decline in hyperexpanded clone frequencies was noted, and after one year, T-cell counts and TCRbeta diversity were mostly ascribed to newly produced T cells. In some patients, high TCRbeta diversity at day 60 was attributed to recipient T cells and intrathymic progenitors that had survived conditioning. The apparently early recovery of alphabetaT-cell counts about two months after transplant reportedly depended on only several hundred rapidly expanded clones that came from non-depleted graft cells.

The starting material was PBMCs, obtained before TCRalphabeta/CD19-depleted stem cell transplant. The sequence derives from a girl aged 2-10 years with aplastic anemia, due to receive a stem cell transplant. The sequence is built from TRBV3-1 and TRBJ2-1; 9 middle bases align to TRBD2. The DNA sequence follows: TGTGCCAGCAGCCCCAGTGTAGCGGGAGTCAATGAGCAGTTCTTC. This is translated as CASSPSVAGVNEQFF.